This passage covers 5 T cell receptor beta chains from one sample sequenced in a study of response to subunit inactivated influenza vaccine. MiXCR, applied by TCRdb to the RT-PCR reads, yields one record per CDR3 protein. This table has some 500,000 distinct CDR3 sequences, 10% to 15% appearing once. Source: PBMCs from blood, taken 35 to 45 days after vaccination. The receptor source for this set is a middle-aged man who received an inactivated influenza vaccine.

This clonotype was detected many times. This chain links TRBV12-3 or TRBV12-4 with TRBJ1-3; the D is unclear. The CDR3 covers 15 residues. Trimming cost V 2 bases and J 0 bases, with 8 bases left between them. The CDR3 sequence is CASSLSDVSGNTIYF. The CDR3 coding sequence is TGTGCCAGCAGTTTATCAGATGTCTCTGGAAACACCATATATTTT.

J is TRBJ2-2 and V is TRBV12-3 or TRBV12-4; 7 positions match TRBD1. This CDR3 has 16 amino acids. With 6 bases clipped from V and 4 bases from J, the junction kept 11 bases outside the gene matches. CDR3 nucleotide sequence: TGTGCCAGCAGCAGACAGACAGGGTCGGGCACCGGGGAGCTGTTTTTT. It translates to CASSRQTGSGTGELFF.

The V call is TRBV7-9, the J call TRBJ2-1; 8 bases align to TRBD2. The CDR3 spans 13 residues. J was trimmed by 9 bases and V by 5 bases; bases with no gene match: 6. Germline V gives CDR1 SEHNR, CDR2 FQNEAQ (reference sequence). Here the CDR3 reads CASSHPGRGEQFF. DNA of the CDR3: TGTGCCAGCAGCCATCCCGGGAGGGGTGAGCAGTTCTTC.

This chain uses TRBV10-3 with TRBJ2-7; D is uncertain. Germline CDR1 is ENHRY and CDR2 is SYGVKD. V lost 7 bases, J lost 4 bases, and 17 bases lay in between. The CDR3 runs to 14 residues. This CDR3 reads CAINNPPERYEQYF. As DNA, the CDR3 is TGTGCCATCAACAACCCCCCCGAACGATACGAGCAGTACTTC.

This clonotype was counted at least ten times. The CDR3 region has the DNA TGCGCCAGCAGCTTGGGAGCGGGAAGCACAGATACGCAGTATTTT. It is translated as CASSLGAGSTDTQYF. The gene calls are TRBV5-1 and TRBJ2-3; 7 bases map to TRBD2. CDR3 length equals 15 residues. V shed 0 bases and J 0 bases; nucleotides not matched to a gene: 1. CDR1 SGHRS and CDR2 YFSETQ come from the germline V gene.